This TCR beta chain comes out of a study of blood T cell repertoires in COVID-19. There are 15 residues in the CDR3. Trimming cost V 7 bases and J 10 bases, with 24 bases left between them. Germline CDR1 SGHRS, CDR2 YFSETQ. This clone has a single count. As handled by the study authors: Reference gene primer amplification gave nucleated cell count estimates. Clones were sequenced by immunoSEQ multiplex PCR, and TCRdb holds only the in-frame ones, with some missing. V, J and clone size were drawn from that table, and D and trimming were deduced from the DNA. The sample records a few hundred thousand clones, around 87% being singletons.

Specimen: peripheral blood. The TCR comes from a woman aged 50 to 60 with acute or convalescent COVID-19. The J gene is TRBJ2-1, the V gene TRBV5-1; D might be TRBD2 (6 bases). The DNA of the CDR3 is TGCGCCAGCTCCGAGAGGGGAGGATGGTTTTTGGAGCAGTTCTTC. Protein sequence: CASSERGGWFLEQFF. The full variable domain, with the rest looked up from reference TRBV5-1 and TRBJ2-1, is KAGVTQTPRYLIKTRGQQVTLSCSPISGHRSVSWYQQTPGQGLQFLFEYFSETQRNKGNFPGRFSGRQFSNSRSEMNVSTLELGDSALYLCASSERGGWFLEQFFGPGTRLTVL.